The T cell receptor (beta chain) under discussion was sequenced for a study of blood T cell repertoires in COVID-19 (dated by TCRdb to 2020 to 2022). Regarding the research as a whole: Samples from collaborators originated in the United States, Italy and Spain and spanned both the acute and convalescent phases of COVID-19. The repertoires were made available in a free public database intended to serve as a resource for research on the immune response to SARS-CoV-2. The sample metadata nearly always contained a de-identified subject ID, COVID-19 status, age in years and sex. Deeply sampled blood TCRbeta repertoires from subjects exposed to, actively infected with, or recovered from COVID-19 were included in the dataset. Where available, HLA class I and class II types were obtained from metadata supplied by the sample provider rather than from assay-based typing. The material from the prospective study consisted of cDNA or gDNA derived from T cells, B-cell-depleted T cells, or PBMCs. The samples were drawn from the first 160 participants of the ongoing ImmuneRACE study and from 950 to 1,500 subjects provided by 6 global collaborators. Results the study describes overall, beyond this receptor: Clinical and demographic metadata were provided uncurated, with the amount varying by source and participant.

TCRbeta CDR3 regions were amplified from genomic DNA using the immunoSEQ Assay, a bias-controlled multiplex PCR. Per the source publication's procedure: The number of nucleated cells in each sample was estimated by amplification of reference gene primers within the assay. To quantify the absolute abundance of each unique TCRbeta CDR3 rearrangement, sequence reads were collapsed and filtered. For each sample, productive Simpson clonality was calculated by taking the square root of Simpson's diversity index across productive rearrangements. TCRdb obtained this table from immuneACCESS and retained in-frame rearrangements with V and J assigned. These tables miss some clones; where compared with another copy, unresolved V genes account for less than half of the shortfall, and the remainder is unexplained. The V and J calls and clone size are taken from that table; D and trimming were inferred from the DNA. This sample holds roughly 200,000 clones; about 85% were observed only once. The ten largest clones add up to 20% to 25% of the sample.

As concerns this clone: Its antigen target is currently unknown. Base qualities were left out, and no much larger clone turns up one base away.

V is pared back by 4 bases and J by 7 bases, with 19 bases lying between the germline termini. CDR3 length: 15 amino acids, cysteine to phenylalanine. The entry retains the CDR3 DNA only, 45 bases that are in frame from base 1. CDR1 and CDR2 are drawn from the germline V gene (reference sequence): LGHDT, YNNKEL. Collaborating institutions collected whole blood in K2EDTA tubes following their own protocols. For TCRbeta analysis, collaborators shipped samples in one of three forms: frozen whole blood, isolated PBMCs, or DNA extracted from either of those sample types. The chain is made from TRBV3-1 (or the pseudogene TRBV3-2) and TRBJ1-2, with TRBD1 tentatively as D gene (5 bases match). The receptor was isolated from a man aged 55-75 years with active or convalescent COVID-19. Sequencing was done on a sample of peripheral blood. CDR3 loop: CASSLRVGQGGGYTF. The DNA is TGTGCCAGCAGCCTTAGAGTGGGGCAGGGCGGTGGCTACACCTTC.